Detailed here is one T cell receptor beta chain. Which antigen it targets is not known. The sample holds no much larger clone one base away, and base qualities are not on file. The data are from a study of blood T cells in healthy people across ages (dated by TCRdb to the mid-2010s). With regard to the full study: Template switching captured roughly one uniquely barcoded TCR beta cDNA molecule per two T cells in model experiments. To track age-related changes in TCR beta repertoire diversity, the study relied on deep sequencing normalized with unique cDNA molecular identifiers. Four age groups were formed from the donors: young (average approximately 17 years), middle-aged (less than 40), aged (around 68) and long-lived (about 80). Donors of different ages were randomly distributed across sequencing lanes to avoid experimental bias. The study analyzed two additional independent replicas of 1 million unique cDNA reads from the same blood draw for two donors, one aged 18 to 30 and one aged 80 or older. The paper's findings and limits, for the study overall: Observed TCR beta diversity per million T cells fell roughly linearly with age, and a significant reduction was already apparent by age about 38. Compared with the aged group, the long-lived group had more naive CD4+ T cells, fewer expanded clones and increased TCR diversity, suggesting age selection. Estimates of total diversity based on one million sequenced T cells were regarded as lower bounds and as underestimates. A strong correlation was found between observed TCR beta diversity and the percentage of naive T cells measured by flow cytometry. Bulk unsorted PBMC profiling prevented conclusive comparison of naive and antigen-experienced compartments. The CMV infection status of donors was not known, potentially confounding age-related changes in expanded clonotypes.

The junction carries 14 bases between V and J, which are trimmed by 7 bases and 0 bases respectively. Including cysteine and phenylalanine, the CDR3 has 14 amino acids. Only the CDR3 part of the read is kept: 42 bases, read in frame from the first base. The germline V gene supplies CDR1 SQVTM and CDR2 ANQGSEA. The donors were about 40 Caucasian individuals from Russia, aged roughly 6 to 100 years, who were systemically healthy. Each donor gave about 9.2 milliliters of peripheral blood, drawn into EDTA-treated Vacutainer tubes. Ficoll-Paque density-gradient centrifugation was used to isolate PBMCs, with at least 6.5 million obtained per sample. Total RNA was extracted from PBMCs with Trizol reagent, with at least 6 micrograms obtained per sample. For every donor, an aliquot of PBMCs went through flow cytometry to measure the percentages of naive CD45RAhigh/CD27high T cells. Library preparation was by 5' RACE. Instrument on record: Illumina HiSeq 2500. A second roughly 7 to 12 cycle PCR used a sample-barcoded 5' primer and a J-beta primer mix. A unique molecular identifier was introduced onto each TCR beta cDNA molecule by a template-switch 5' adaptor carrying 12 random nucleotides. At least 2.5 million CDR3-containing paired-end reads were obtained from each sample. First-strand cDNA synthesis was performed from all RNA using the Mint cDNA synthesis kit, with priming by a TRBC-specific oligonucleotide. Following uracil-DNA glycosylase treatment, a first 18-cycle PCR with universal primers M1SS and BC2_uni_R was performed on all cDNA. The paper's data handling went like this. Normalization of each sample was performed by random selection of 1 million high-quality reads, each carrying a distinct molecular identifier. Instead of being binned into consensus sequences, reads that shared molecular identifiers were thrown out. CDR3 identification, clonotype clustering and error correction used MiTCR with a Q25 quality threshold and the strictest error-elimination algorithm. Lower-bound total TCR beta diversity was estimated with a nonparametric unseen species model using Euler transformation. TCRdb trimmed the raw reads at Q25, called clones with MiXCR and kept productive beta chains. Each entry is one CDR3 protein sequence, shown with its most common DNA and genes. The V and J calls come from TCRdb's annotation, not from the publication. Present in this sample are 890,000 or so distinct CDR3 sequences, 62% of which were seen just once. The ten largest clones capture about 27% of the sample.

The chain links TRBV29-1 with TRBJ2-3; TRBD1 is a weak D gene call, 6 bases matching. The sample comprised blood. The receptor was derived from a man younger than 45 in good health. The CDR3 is CSAFRGGSTDTQYF. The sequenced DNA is TGCAGCGCCTTTCGAGGGGGTAGCACAGATACGCAGTATTTT.